This T cell receptor (beta chain) comes out of a study of control samples from healthy donors and cancer patients. The germline V gene encodes CDR1 MDHEN and CDR2 SYDVKM. The CDR3 length is 12 residues. Trimming cost V 2 bases and J 12 bases, with 11 bases left between them. Only in-frame clones appear in the TCRdb table, and some are missing; sequencing was by immunoSEQ multiplex PCR. The sample lists about 90,000 clones, over 85% occurring once. V usage is TRBV28 and J usage is TRBJ2-1; weak D call: TRBD1 (5 bases). This sequence was found in a woman in her twenties or thirties in good health. What was sequenced was blood. The CDR3, as DNA: TGTGCCAGCAGTTTAGACAGCTTTGGGCAGTTCTTC. Protein product: CASSLDSFGQFF.